These 30 T cell receptor beta chains came from one sample sequenced in a study of beta chain features in type 1 diabetes. Their antigens remain unidentified. What was sequenced were expressed TCRB transcripts, since all of the isolated RNA had been reverse transcribed. TCRdb's table, derived via immunoSEQ multiplex PCR, lists solely in-frame clones and lacks some. The table includes 350,000 to 450,000 clones, over 9.5% detected once. The study's findings and limits: Type 1 diabetes patients showed a moderate but significant shortening of TCRB CDR3s in all four CD4+ subsets.

Sequencing was carried out using naive CD4+ T cells from blood. These receptors all come from a woman aged 18 to 35 with type 1 diabetes.

As regards this clone: A read error may produce the germline difference seen at one junction end. The genes are TRBV6-5 and TRBJ1-1, with a weak D call TRBD1 (5 bases). CDR3 length: 15 amino acids. Germline CDR1 and CDR2: MNHEY and SVGAGI. The CDR3 bases are TGTGCCAGCAGTAACTCCAGGGTCATGGACACTGAAGCTTTCTTT. Translation: CASSNSRVMDTEAFF.

Concerning this clone itself: Other DNA sequences in the same sample also yield this CDR3. CDR3 nucleotides: TGCAGCGCCACCGGGACTGGAAACACCATATATTTT. As protein: CSATGTGNTIYF. The chain combines TRBV29-1 with TRBJ1-3; no clear D. The V end was cut by 7 bases, the J end by 2 bases, with 9 bases between. The CDR3 is 12 residues long. Germline CDR1 and CDR2: SQVTM and ANQGSEA.

The chain joins TRBV29-1 to TRBJ2-7; TRBD2 matches 12 bases. CDR1 is SQVTM and CDR2 is ANQGSEA in the germline V gene. Losses at the gene ends were 6 bases for V and 1 base for J; bases not matched to a gene: 4. The CDR3 is 14 amino acids. The CDR3 DNA reads TGCAGCGTGAAGACTAGCGGGGGATCCTACGAGCAGTACTTC. Translated: CSVKTSGGSYEQYF.

This chain connects TRBV4-3 to TRBJ2-1; 8 bases fit TRBD2. Germline V lookup: CDR1 LGHNA, CDR2 YSLEER. The CDR3 extends over 15 amino acids. Trimming took 3 bases from V and 8 from J; bases not matched to a gene: 9. The CDR3 sequence is CASSHELRGDHEQFF. The DNA of the CDR3 is TGCGCCAGCAGCCACGAACTGCGGGGGGATCATGAGCAGTTCTTC.

This clone turned up a few times. The chain links TRBV6-5 to TRBJ1-2; 8 nucleotides line up with TRBD1. CDR3 size: 13 residues. J gave up 8 bases and V 5 bases, and 7 bases lay outside the gene matches. Germline CDR1 reads MNHEY; CDR2 reads SVGAGI. CDR3 sequence (DNA): TGTGCCAGCAGTCAACAGACAGGGGACGGCTACACCTTC. This gives the protein CASSQQTGDGYTF.

The J gene is TRBJ2-1, the V gene TRBV4-2; 11 nucleotides match TRBD2. The V segment lost 2 bases and the J segment 0 bases; nucleotides outside the gene matches: 0. The CDR3 contains 16 residues. CDR1 is LGHNA and CDR2 is YNFKEQ in the germline V gene. The CDR3: CASSQTSGGSYNEQFF. The CDR3 nucleotides read TGTGCCAGCAGCCAAACTAGCGGGGGCTCCTACAATGAGCAGTTCTTC.

The chain is built from TRBV29-1 and TRBJ2-3; D perhaps matches TRBD1 (5 bases). The CDR3 contains 13 residues. V was trimmed by 2 bases and J by 4 bases, leaving 10 bases between them. Germline V gene sequence: CDR1 SQVTM, CDR2 ANQGSEA. The CDR3 reads CSVESRVSDTQYF. In DNA, the CDR3 is TGCAGCGTTGAAAGCAGGGTGTCAGATACGCAGTATTTT.

This clone has more than one count but fewer than ten. The chain combines TRBV14 with TRBJ2-4, with a tentative D call TRBD2 (6 bases). The V end lost 4 bases, the J end lost 3 bases, and 16 bases lay between the germline ends. The CDR3 extends over 16 amino acids. Looked up from germline, CDR1 is SGHDN and CDR2 is FVKESK. This CDR3 is CASSPSGWPLKNIQYF. CDR3 sequence (DNA): TGTGCCAGCAGCCCCAGCGGGTGGCCCCTCAAAAACATTCAGTACTTC. The full variable domain, with the rest looked up from reference TRBV14 and TRBJ2-4, is EAGVTQFPSHSVIEKGQTVTLRCDPISGHDNLYWYRRVMGKEIKFLLHFVKESKQDESGMPNNRFLAERTGGTYSTLKVQPAELEDSGVYFCASSPSGWPLKNIQYFGAGTRLSVL.

This clone was detected only a few times. The V call is TRBV4-3, the J call TRBJ2-1; 10 positions agree with TRBD1. After removal of 5 bases from V and 7 bases from J, the junction contained 20 bases not matched to a gene. The CDR3 is made up of 19 amino acids. CDR1 and CDR2 (germline): LGHNA, YSLEER. The CDR3 region has the DNA TGCGCCAGCAGCGCTGCGGGGACAGGGGCCTCTTGGGAGAGGAATGAGCAGTTCTTC. Amino acid sequence: CASSAAGTGASWERNEQFF.

This chain connects TRBV15 to TRBJ2-7, with a possible D match to TRBD2 (6 bases). Germline V gives CDR1 LNHNV, CDR2 YYDKDF (reference sequence). There are 15 residues in the CDR3. The V and J ends lost 0 bases and 3 bases respectively, with 12 bases between them. CDR3 nucleotide sequence: TGTGCCACCAGCAGAGACAGGGAGGCTCTCTACGAGCAGTACTTC. As protein: CATSRDREALYEQYF. The whole variable domain, remainder taken from reference TRBV15 and TRBJ2-7, is DAMVIQNPRYQVTQFGKPVTLSCSQTLNHNVMYWYQQKSSQAPKLLFHYYDKDFNNEADTPDNFQSRRPNTSFCFLDIRSPGLGDTAMYLCATSRDREALYEQYFGPGTRLTVT.

This clone has just a few counts. The genes are TRBV29-1 and TRBJ1-1; tentative D call: TRBD1 (5 bases). Trimming removed 6 bases from V and 6 bases from J, with 17 bases in between. The CDR3 runs 13 residues. Germline CDR1 and CDR2: SQVTM and ANQGSEA. The CDR3, as DNA: TGCAGCGTGGGGGGTTTGGGGTTGGCTGAAGCTTTCTTT. This gives the protein CSVGGLGLAEAFF.

The V call is TRBV9, the J call TRBJ2-2, with 7 bases fitting TRBD2. V lost 4 bases, J lost 3 bases, and 12 bases stayed unmatched. This CDR3 has 17 residues. CDR1 is SGDLS, CDR2 YYNGEE, per germline. In DNA, the CDR3 is TGTGCCAGCAGCTCGGAGGCGGGGGAAGGGTACACCGGGGAGCTGTTTTTT. Residues: CASSSEAGEGYTGELFF.

This rearrangement joins TRBV9 to TRBJ2-1; 8 positions agree with TRBD1. In germline, CDR1 is SGDLS, CDR2 YYNGEE. J lost 5 bases, V lost 3 bases, and 7 bases had no gene match. This CDR3 has 15 amino acids. This CDR3 reads CASSARQGTNNEQFF. CDR3 sequence (DNA): TGTGCCAGCAGCGCCAGACAGGGGACGAACAATGAGCAGTTCTTC.

Only a few counts were recorded for this clone. The rearrangement uses TRBV7-2 and TRBJ2-7; D possibly corresponds to TRBD2 (5 bases). With 2 bases removed from V and 2 bases from J, the gap between germline ends came to 10 bases. The CDR3 loop spans 14 amino acids. The germline CDR1 and CDR2 sequences are SGHTA and FQGNSA. CDR3: CASSLLRRAYEQYF. The CDR3 DNA is TGTGCCAGCAGCTTATTACGGCGGGCCTACGAGCAGTACTTC.

This clone was counted only a few times. The J gene is TRBJ2-1, the V gene TRBV5-1; D is uncertain. CDR3 length equals 15 residues. Looked up from germline, CDR1 is SGHRS and CDR2 is YFSETQ. The V end lost 0 bases, the J end lost 4 bases, and 11 bases lay between the germline ends. The CDR3 DNA follows: TGCGCCAGCAGCTTGGCCCCCGACTCGTACAATGAGCAGTTCTTC. Translation gives CASSLAPDSYNEQFF.

This chain connects TRBV28 to TRBJ2-7; weak D call: TRBD2 (5 bases). Trimming cost V 10 bases and J 3 bases, with 10 bases left between them. Germline loops: CDR1 MDHEN, CDR2 SYDVKM. The CDR3 has 11 amino acids. CDR3 amino acids: CAIRGNYEQYF. The CDR3 coding sequence is TGTGCCATACGAGGGAACTACGAGCAGTACTTC.

This chain connects TRBV5-4 to TRBJ2-5; TRBD2 matches at 14 bases. Germline lookup yields CDR1 SGHNT and CDR2 YYREEE (reference sequence). The CDR3 has 17 residues. The J segment lost 2 bases and the V segment lost 1 base, leaving 4 bases of the junction unmatched. The CDR3 reads CASSLLTSGRGQETQYF. The CDR3 DNA reads as TGTGCCAGCAGCTTGTTGACTAGCGGGAGGGGGCAAGAGACCCAGTACTTC.

This clone was seen a few times. The V and J genes are TRBV7-9 and TRBJ2-7; a weak D match, TRBD1 (6 bases). V was pared by 2 bases and J by 3 bases, with 11 bases between. Germline lookup yields CDR1 SEHNR and CDR2 FQNEAQ (reference sequence). The CDR3 extends over 14 amino acids. The CDR3 DNA reads as TGTGCCAGCAGCTTAAGTCAGGGGCACTACGAGCAGTACTTC. This encodes CASSLSQGHYEQYF.

This sequence joins TRBV28 and TRBJ2-3, with a tentative D call TRBD2 (6 bases). There are 15 residues in the CDR3. V was shortened by 7 bases and J by 4 bases, with 18 bases between the two germline ends. CDR1 and CDR2 from the germline V gene are MDHEN and SYDVKM. Here the CDR3 reads CASTRIGWGADTQYF. CDR3 sequence (DNA): TGTGCCAGCACCCGCATCGGTTGGGGGGCAGATACGCAGTATTTT.

The sample holds a few counts of this clone. V gene TRBV25-1 combines with J gene TRBJ1-2; the D gene is possibly TRBD1 (6 bases). The CDR3 has 14 amino acids. Germline values: CDR1 MGHDK, CDR2 SYGVNS. The V end lost 4 bases, the J end lost 7 bases, and 16 bases lay between the germline ends. CDR3 bases: TGTGCCAGCAGTGGCATCCGGGGGGCGGGTGGCTACACCTTC. It translates to CASSGIRGAGGYTF.

This chain links TRBV18 with TRBJ2-6; D uncertain. The CDR3 extends over 18 amino acids. Germline lookup yields CDR1 KGHSH and CDR2 LQKENI. V was trimmed by 6 bases and J by 0 bases, leaving 18 bases between them. The CDR3 sequence: CASSPTGIWSSGANVLTF. In nucleotides, the CDR3 is TGTGCCAGCTCCCCGACCGGTATCTGGAGCTCTGGGGCCAACGTCCTGACTTTC. The full variable domain, with the rest looked up from reference TRBV18 and TRBJ2-6, is NAGVMQNPRHLVRRRGQEARLRCSPMKGHSHVYWYRQLPEEGLKFMVYLQKENIIDESGMPKERFSAEFPKEGPSILRIQQVVRGDSAAYFCASSPTGIWSSGANVLTFGAGSRLTVL.

This chain uses TRBV7-2 with TRBJ1-1; weak D call: TRBD1 (6 bases). The germline CDR1 and CDR2 sequences are SGHTA and FQGNSA. The CDR3 spans 14 residues. V lost 1 base and J lost 8, with 14 bases in between. In DNA, the CDR3 is TGTGCCAGCAGCTTAGAAAACTTCGGACAGGAAGCTTTCTTT. Its protein is CASSLENFGQEAFF.

This clone was observed a few times. The chain is built from TRBV25-1 and TRBJ1-5; D is perhaps TRBD1 (6 bases). The CDR3 sequence is 14 residues long. CDR1 and CDR2 from the germline V gene are MGHDK and SYGVNS. V was shortened by 5 bases and J by 6 bases, with 14 bases between the two germline ends. The CDR3 nucleotides read TGTGCCAGCAGTCAAACAGGGTTCGGTCAGCCCCAGCATTTT. It translates to CASSQTGFGQPQHF.

This clone was seen more than once but under ten times. V gene TRBV18 combines with J gene TRBJ2-5; the D gene is possibly TRBD2 (6 bases). CDR3 size: 17 residues. Germline V CDR1 and CDR2: KGHSH, LQKENI. V was trimmed by 3 bases and J by 1 base, leaving 18 bases between them. The CDR3 sequence is CASSPPRGGASQETQYF. The CDR3 coding sequence is TGTGCCAGCTCACCCCCCAGAGGAGGGGCCTCCCAAGAGACCCAGTACTTC.

This clone was counted between two and nine times. The chain is built from TRBV7-2 and TRBJ2-7; D possibly corresponds to TRBD1 (6 bases). Germline V gene lookup returns CDR1 SGHTA and CDR2 FQGNSA. The CDR3 is made up of 15 amino acids. The V end lost 1 base, the J end lost 0 bases, and 10 bases lay between the germline ends. The CDR3 region has the DNA TGTGCCAGCAGCTTAGGGCTGGACAGCTCCTACGAGCAGTACTTC. Its protein product is CASSLGLDSSYEQYF.

This clone was counted between two and nine times. The chain joins TRBV7-6 to TRBJ2-7, with D tentatively TRBD1 (5 bases). The CDR3 covers 16 residues. Germline CDR1 is SGHVS and CDR2 is FNYEAQ. V was trimmed by 2 bases and J by 0 bases, leaving 14 bases between them. The CDR3 DNA reads as TGTGCCAGCAGCTTAAGGGCAGGGAAGAGCTCCTACGAGCAGTACTTC. It encodes CASSLRAGKSSYEQYF.

The J gene is TRBJ1-5, the V gene TRBV6-5; possibly TRBD1 for D (5 bases). The V gene lost 5 bases and the J gene lost 3 bases, with 11 bases spanning the gap. Germline V gives CDR1 MNHEY, CDR2 SVGAGI. The CDR3 is made up of 14 amino acids. CDR3 in DNA: TGTGCCAGCAGTCGCTCGGACACCAATCAGCCCCAGCATTTT. Translation gives CASSRSDTNQPQHF.

The chain is built from TRBV29-1 and TRBJ1-1, with D maybe TRBD1 (5 bases). V lost 4 bases, J lost 2 bases, and 11 bases lay in between. The CDR3 contains 13 residues. CDR1 SQVTM and CDR2 ANQGSEA come from the germline V gene. CDR3 bases: TGCAGCGTTGTAAGACAGTTCAACACTGAAGCTTTCTTT. Translating gives CSVVRQFNTEAFF.

The table lists this clone with a few counts. V and J are TRBV5-4 and TRBJ2-1; 8 nucleotides match TRBD1. After removal of 4 bases from V and 4 bases from J, the junction contained 4 bases not matched to a gene. CDR1 is SGHNT, CDR2 YYREEE, per germline (reference sequence). This CDR3 has 14 residues. CDR3 bases: TGTGCCAGCAGCAAAAGACAGGGGTACAATGAGCAGTTCTTC. Translating gives CASSKRQGYNEQFF.

CDR3 region: CASSYLLGQGYGYTF. Written as DNA, the CDR3 is TGTGCCAGTAGTTATCTCCTCGGACAGGGGTATGGCTACACCTTC. This rearrangement joins TRBV19 to TRBJ1-2, with 9 bases that match TRBD1. Germline V gene sequence: CDR1 LNHDA, CDR2 SQIVND (reference sequence). The V segment lost 5 bases and the J segment 5 bases; nucleotides outside the gene matches: 9. This CDR3 region has 15 residues.